The 8 T cell receptor beta chains below all came from one sample that was sequenced in a study of blood T cell repertoires in COVID-19. Method: immunoSEQ multiplex PCR; TCRdb's copy keeps in-frame clones and lacks some. The repertoire holds approximately 300,000 clones, with around 87% as singletons. The sequencing input was peripheral blood. Receptor source: a man between 45 and 60 years old with active or convalescent COVID-19.

This clone has just one count. J is TRBJ1-1 and V is TRBV19; TRBD1 might be the D (6 bases). Trimming left V 7 bases short and J 3 bases short, with 15 bases between. The CDR3 spans 14 residues. Looked up from germline, CDR1 is LNHDA and CDR2 is SQIVND (reference sequence). The CDR3 nucleotides are TGTGCCAGTACCCTACAGGGACCGGACACTGAAGCTTTCTTT. As protein: CASTLQGPDTEAFF.

This chain connects TRBV25-1 to TRBJ2-7, with D maybe TRBD1 (5 bases). Trimming removed 8 bases at V and 2 bases at J, with 19 bases between. CDR1 MGHDK and CDR2 SYGVNS come from the germline V gene. The CDR3 runs to 15 residues. The CDR3 is CASSGHQGSPYEQYF. The CDR3 nucleotides are TGTGCCAGCTCCGGTCATCAGGGATCCCCCTACGAGCAGTACTTC.

V and J are TRBV28 and TRBJ2-7; no firm D call. The CDR3 extends over 14 amino acids. The V end was cut by 6 bases, the J end by 3 bases, with 15 bases between. Germline V gene data show CDR1 as MDHEN and CDR2 as SYDVKM. In DNA, the CDR3 is TGTGCCAGCAGGCTTGCCGGGTCCATCTACGAGCAGTACTTC. This codes for CASRLAGSIYEQYF.

V is TRBV11-2 and J is TRBJ2-4; the D is unclear. CDR1 is SGHAT and CDR2 is FQNNGV in the germline V gene. The CDR3 runs to 15 residues. The V gene lost 1 base and the J gene lost 3 bases, with 10 bases spanning the gap. CDR3 coding DNA: TGTGCCAGCAGCTTAGTAGTCAACAGCAAAAACATTCAGTACTTC. The encoded protein is CASSLVVNSKNIQYF.

V and J are TRBV19 and TRBJ2-7; tentative D call: TRBD2 (6 bases). The germline CDR1 and CDR2 sequences are LNHDA and SQIVND (reference sequence). The CDR3 extends over 13 amino acids. V was pared by 6 bases and J by 0 bases, with 9 bases between. The CDR3 nucleotides are TGTGCCAGTAGCTGGGACTCCTCCTACGAGCAGTACTTC. Translated: CASSWDSSYEQYF.

CDR3 nucleotides: TGTGCCAGCAGCTTAAATGGGGCCGTTGAAGAGACCCAGTACTTC. It encodes CASSLNGAVEETQYF. The chain recombines TRBV7-3 with TRBJ2-5; a possible D gene is TRBD1 (5 bases). CDR1 is SGHTA and CDR2 is FQGTGA in the germline V gene. The V end lost 1 base, the J end lost 3 bases, and 12 bases lay between the germline ends. CDR3 length equals 15 residues.

The V gene is TRBV9, the J gene TRBJ1-2; TRBD1 matches at 9 bases. The trim removed 0 bases at V and 4 bases at J, leaving 10 bases unmatched. This CDR3 is 17 amino acids long. Germline loops: CDR1 SGDLS, CDR2 YYNGEE. The DNA for the CDR3 is TGTGCCAGCAGCGTAGACCTGGGACAGGGAGTGGGCTATGGCTACACCTTC. Translating it yields CASSVDLGQGVGYGYTF.

CDR3 nucleotides: TGTGCCAGCAGTTGGCAGGGTGTCGGGGAGCTGTTTTTT. Translation: CASSWQGVGELFF. The V call is TRBV25-1, the J call TRBJ2-2, with D possibly TRBD1 on 5 matching bases. This CDR3 comprises 13 residues. The germline V gene encodes CDR1 MGHDK and CDR2 SYGVNS. The V end was cut by 5 bases, the J end by 7 bases, with 11 bases between.